The clone carrying this TCR beta chain was detected ten times or more. The antigen remains unidentified. The TCR beta library used iRepertoire HTBI primers with Arm-PCR amplification of CDR3. Each CDR3 protein gets one entry after TCRdb re-called the multiplex PCR reads with MiXCR. Among a few hundred thousand distinct CDR3 sequences listed, about 23% were seen once. Germline values: CDR1 SNHLY, CDR2 FYNNEI. V gave up 4 bases and J gave up 8 bases, with 11 bases separating them. The CDR3 length is 12 residues. Regarding time point: persistent/refractory GD, antithyroid drugs over 5 years with positive TRAb. Construction of the TCR library relied on RNA isolated from PBMCs. In this cohort, patients came from an endocrinology department located in Xi'an, China. The data are from a study of regulatory T cells in long-lasting Graves disease. Study findings and constraints: Only peripheral blood was studied, not thyroid tissue. Among samples with persistent disease, TRBV28, TRBJ1-2 and TRBJ2-5 were favored. TCR diversity was lower in persistent Graves' patients than in newly diagnosed ones.

This chain links TRBV2 with TRBJ1-2; unclear D gene. The material sequenced was peripheral blood mononuclear cells (PBMCs), taken when the disease was refractory, from a patient treated with antithyroid drugs. This clonotype was sampled from a woman between 40 and 50 years old with Graves disease. CDR3 residues: CASSGTSGGYTF. The CDR3 region has the DNA TGTGCCAGCAGTGGGACCTCGGGGGGCTACACCTTC.